Presented here are 18 T cell receptor beta chains from one specimen sequenced in a study of vaccination and CD4 T cells after COVID-19. The treatment: roughly ten-day PBMC culture with coronavirus spike peptide pools or control peptides (ViraFEST assay). Cultured CD4+ T-cell DNA underwent Oncomine TCR Beta short-read sequencing. TCRdb reprocessed the PCR reads with MiXCR, giving one entry per CDR3 protein. The profile covers 15,000 to 20,000 distinct CDR3 sequences, with around two fifths appearing a single time and under 8.5% taken by the ten largest. These receptors have no identified antigens. The specimen was CD4+ T cells from blood, cultured in vitro, collected after SARS-CoV-2 vaccination. These receptors were collected from a human donor who had recovered from COVID-19.

The chain joins TRBV6-2 or TRBV6-3 to TRBJ1-1, with a weak D call TRBD1 (5 bases). The V and J ends lost 2 bases and 3 bases respectively, with 13 bases between them. Germline values: CDR1 MNHEY, CDR2 SVGEGT. The CDR3 spans 15 residues. The CDR3 region is CASSYTPTGDTEAFF. For the CDR3, the DNA is TGTGCCAGCAGTTACACTCCAACAGGAGACACTGAAGCTTTCTTT.

This clonotype was seen more than once but under ten times. The V gene is TRBV20-1, the J gene TRBJ1-1, with a possible D match to TRBD1 (5 bases). V dropped 4 bases and J dropped 0 bases, with 12 bases sitting between them. CDR1 is DFQATT, CDR2 SNEGSKA, per germline (reference sequence). This CDR3 comprises 14 residues. The chain's CDR3 is CSAKTATLNTEAFF. The CDR3, as DNA: TGCAGTGCTAAGACAGCAACCTTGAACACTGAAGCTTTCTTT.

A few counts support this clonotype. The chain recombines TRBV7-2 with TRBJ1-2; D is unresolved. Trimming removed 5 bases at V and 3 bases at J, with 13 bases between. Germline V gene data show CDR1 as SGHTA and CDR2 as FQGNSA. The CDR3 has 14 residues. The CDR3 DNA sequence: TGTGCCAGCAGCACAAATCGAGCGGACTATGGCTACACCTTC. It translates to CASSTNRADYGYTF.

This clonotype was recorded a few times. This rearrangement joins TRBV7-2 to TRBJ2-7; no firm D call. From germline, CDR1 is SGHTA and CDR2 FQGNSA. Trimming removed 5 bases at V and 0 bases at J, with 11 bases between. CDR3 length: 14 amino acids. The DNA for the CDR3 is TGTGCCAGCAGCCCGTCGCCGGGCTCCTACGAGCAGTACTTC. Translated, it gives CASSPSPGSYEQYF.

Only a few counts were recorded for this clonotype. The V call is TRBV20-1, the J call TRBJ2-3; 8 nucleotides align to TRBD1. CDR3 length: 14 residues. V dropped 6 bases and J dropped 2; count of bases not matched to a gene: 7. Germline loops: CDR1 DFQATT, CDR2 SNEGSKA (reference sequence). The CDR3 nucleotides read TGCAGTGCCCCGCAGGGGGCCGTCACAGATACGCAGTATTTT. It specifies CSAPQGAVTDTQYF.

The chain combines TRBV10-3 with TRBJ2-6; D is unresolved. The V gene lost 2 bases and the J gene lost 5 bases, with 10 bases spanning the gap. The CDR3 has 15 residues. Germline CDR1 and CDR2: ENHRY and SYGVKD. In nucleotides, the CDR3 is TGTGCCATCAGTGAGAAAGGTAACTGGGCCAACGTCCTGACTTTC. Amino acids: CAISEKGNWANVLTF.

The chain joins TRBV6-4 to TRBJ2-1, with unresolved D. V was clipped by 0 bases and J by 8 bases, with 14 bases between them. This CDR3 comprises 15 residues. The V gene's germline CDR1 is MRHNA and CDR2 SNTAGT. This CDR3 reads CASSDSFRTVHEQFF. In nucleotides, the CDR3 is TGTGCCAGCAGTGACTCTTTTAGAACAGTCCATGAGCAGTTCTTC.

The chain has TRBV7-8 and TRBJ1-3, with D perhaps TRBD1 (5 bases). CDR3 size: 17 residues. Looked up from germline, CDR1 is SGHVS and CDR2 is FQNEAQ. Trimming pared 0 bases from V and 4 bases from J, leaving 16 bases between. CDR3 coding DNA: TGTGCCAGCAGCTTAGCCCGTGGGGGGTCTGGAGGAAACACCATATATTTT. Encoded protein: CASSLARGGSGGNTIYF.

This clonotype turned up a few times. The chain carries TRBV6-5 and TRBJ2-5; D uncertain. This CDR3 spans 11 amino acids. Germline assignment: CDR1 MNHEY and CDR2 SVGAGI. V shed 2 bases and J shed 5 bases, with 3 bases lying between them. The DNA for the CDR3 is TGTGCCAGCAGTTACGCTGAGACCCAGTACTTC. It codes for CASSYAETQYF.

This clonotype occurred a few times. The rearrangement uses TRBV20-1 and TRBJ2-3, with 11 nucleotides matching TRBD2. Losses at the gene ends were 4 bases for V and 2 bases for J; bases not matched to a gene: 5. Looked up from germline, CDR1 is DFQATT and CDR2 is SNEGSKA (reference sequence). The CDR3 is 15 amino acids. CDR3 region: CSATRLAGNTDTQYF. The CDR3 bases are TGCAGTGCTACGAGACTAGCGGGAAACACAGATACGCAGTATTTT.

The V gene is TRBV2, the J gene TRBJ1-1, with a weak D call TRBD1 (5 bases). The CDR3 runs to 12 residues. Germline values: CDR1 SNHLY, CDR2 FYNNEI. V lost 6 bases, J lost 3 bases, and 8 bases lay in between. CDR3 region: CASSAGDTEAFF. DNA of the CDR3: TGTGCCAGCAGCGCGGGGGACACTGAAGCTTTCTTT.

This chain uses TRBV11-3 with TRBJ2-5, with 8 bases identical to TRBD1. Per germline, CDR1 SGHNT and CDR2 YENEEA. The CDR3 runs to 14 residues. V was pared by 0 bases and J by 5 bases, with 2 bases of the junction left unmatched. The CDR3 loop is CASSLDRGRETQYF. The CDR3 coding sequence is TGTGCCAGCAGCTTAGACAGGGGGCGTGAGACCCAGTACTTC.

For this clonotype: At one end the junction does not follow the germline gene, possibly because of a read error. The rearrangement joins TRBV15 to TRBJ2-5; TRBD2 is a possible D gene (6 bases). Germline lookup yields CDR1 LNHNV and CDR2 YYDKDF (reference sequence). The CDR3 covers 15 residues. The CDR3 loop reads CATSRFSLTGEPQYF. The CDR3 bases are TGTGCCACCAGCAGATTCTCATTGACGGGAGAGCCCCAGTACTTC.

The rearrangement uses TRBV5-1 and TRBJ2-1; unclear D gene. Deletions cut 3 bases from V and 8 bases from J, with 15 bases between. Germline CDR1 SGHRS, CDR2 YFSETQ. The CDR3 sequence is 14 residues long. The CDR3 region is CASSSASSRHEQFF. CDR3 DNA: TGCGCCAGCAGCTCAGCTAGTTCTCGTCATGAGCAGTTCTTC.

In this sample, this clonotype turned up a few times. This chain joins TRBV20-1 and TRBJ1-2; the D is unclear. This CDR3 spans 14 amino acids. Germline assignment: CDR1 DFQATT and CDR2 SNEGSKA (reference sequence). V was shortened by 1 base and J by 0 bases, with 9 bases between the two germline ends. In DNA, the CDR3 is TGCAGTGCTAGAGGTCCCCAGACTAACTATGGCTACACCTTC. Its translation is CSARGPQTNYGYTF.

This clonotype has just a few counts. The chain recombines TRBV24-1 with TRBJ1-2; D may be TRBD1 (5 bases). Trimming shortened V by 5 bases and J by 6 bases, and 15 bases separated the two germline ends. CDR3 length equals 14 residues. Germline V lookup: CDR1 KGHDR, CDR2 SFDVKD. The CDR3 sequence: CATSGPGRIDGYTF. The CDR3, as DNA: TGTGCCACCAGTGGCCCAGGGAGAATAGATGGCTACACCTTC.

The genes are TRBV7-2 and TRBJ2-2; unclear D gene. Germline V lookup: CDR1 SGHTA, CDR2 FQGNSA. The CDR3 loop spans 13 amino acids. Between the trimmed V and J ends, which lost 5 bases and 7 bases, there was a span of 11 bases. DNA of the CDR3: TGTGCCAGCAGCCCCAACCCTTTCGGGGAGCTGTTTTTT. Encoded protein: CASSPNPFGELFF.

This clonotype was detected only a few times. The chain couples TRBV20-1 to TRBJ1-2; D possibly corresponds to TRBD1 (5 bases). The CDR3 length is 15 residues. Germline lookup yields CDR1 DFQATT and CDR2 SNEGSKA (reference sequence). Trimming stripped 0 bases from V and 4 bases from J, with 15 bases between. For the CDR3, the DNA is TGCAGTGCTAGAGATAATTGGAGGGGTGGCTATGGCTACACCTTC. Its protein product is CSARDNWRGGYGYTF.